The T cell receptor (beta chain) described here comes from a study of blood T cells in healthy people across ages. This CDR3 has 11 residues. Germline V gives CDR1 DFQATT, CDR2 SNEGSKA (reference sequence). Deletions cut 0 bases from V and 6 bases from J, with 4 bases between. A sample-barcoded 5' primer and a J-beta primer mix were used in a second PCR of about 7 to 12 cycles. At least 2.5 million CDR3-containing paired-end reads were obtained per sample. TCRdb re-called the 5' RACE reads through MiXCR, storing one row per CDR3 protein. The table includes about 1.4 million distinct CDR3 sequences, approximately 63% detected once.

The V and J genes are TRBV20-1 and TRBJ2-3; D is undetermined. Sequencing was done on a sample of blood. This TCR derives from a man aged 18-30 years in good health. The CDR3 nucleotides read TGCAGTGCTAGAGATCCGGATACGCAGTATTTT. Protein sequence: CSARDPDTQYF.